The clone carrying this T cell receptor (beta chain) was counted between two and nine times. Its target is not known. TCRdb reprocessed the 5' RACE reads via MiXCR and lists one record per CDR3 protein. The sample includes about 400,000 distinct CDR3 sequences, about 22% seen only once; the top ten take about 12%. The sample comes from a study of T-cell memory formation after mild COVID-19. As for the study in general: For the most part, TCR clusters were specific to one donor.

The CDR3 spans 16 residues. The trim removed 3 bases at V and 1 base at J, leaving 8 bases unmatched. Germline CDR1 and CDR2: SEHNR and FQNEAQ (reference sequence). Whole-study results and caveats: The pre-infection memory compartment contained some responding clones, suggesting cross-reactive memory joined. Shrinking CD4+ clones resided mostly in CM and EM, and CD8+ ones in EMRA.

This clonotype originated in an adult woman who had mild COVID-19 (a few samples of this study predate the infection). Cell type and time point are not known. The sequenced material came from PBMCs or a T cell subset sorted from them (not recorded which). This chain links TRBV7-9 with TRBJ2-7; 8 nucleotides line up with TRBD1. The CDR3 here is CASSLTGTGASYEQYF. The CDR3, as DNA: TGTGCCAGCAGCTTGACCGGGACAGGAGCTTCCTACGAGCAGTACTTC.